Following are 20 T cell receptor beta chains from one sample sequenced in a study of Ad26.COV2.S vaccination and SARS-CoV-2 variants. Treatment in this sample: some 20 received Ad26.COV2.S at low or high dose, single or two shots; 5 received placebo; per-sample allocation not given. Repertoires come from day 63 after the first vaccine or placebo injection. Produced via immunoSEQ multiplex PCR; TCRdb's table is partial and in-frame only. The data contain 450,000 to 550,000 clones, around 89% of them singletons. This specimen was peripheral blood, taken in a trial of Ad26.COV2.S vaccine versus placebo. These receptors were collected from a person between 18 and 59 years old who received the Ad26.COV2.S COVID-19 vaccine or a placebo.

The rearrangement links TRBV14 to TRBJ2-7; D perhaps matches TRBD2 (7 bases). The CDR3 spans 13 residues. Trimming left V 4 bases short and J 12 bases short, with 19 bases between. The germline V gene has CDR1 SGHDN and CDR2 FVKESK. The CDR3 reads CASSPLGGGYRYF. In nucleotides, the CDR3 is TGTGCCAGCAGCCCCCTAGGGGGGGGGTACCGGTACTTC.

The chain carries TRBV10-3 and TRBJ2-3, with 7 bases lining up with TRBD2. CDR1 is ENHRY and CDR2 is SYGVKD in the germline V gene. Losses at the gene ends were 5 bases for V and 0 bases for J; bases not matched to a gene: 8. CDR3 length equals 16 residues. In DNA form, the CDR3 reads TGTGCCATCAGTACTTGGGGGGGAGAGAGCACAGATACGCAGTATTTT. Amino acid sequence: CAISTWGGESTDTQYF.

The genes are TRBV15 and TRBJ1-2; D is ambiguous. The CDR3 consists of 15 residues. Trimming took 7 bases from V and 7 from J, leaving 22 bases between them. Per the germline V gene, CDR1 is LNHNV and CDR2 is YYDKDF (reference sequence). CDR3 protein: CATTPGRERVSGYTF. In DNA, the CDR3 is TGTGCCACCACCCCGGGCCGGGAGAGGGTCTCTGGCTACACCTTC.

The genes are TRBV19 and TRBJ2-7, with TRBD1 matching over 8 bases. CDR1 and CDR2 (germline): LNHDA, SQIVND (reference sequence). V lost 9 bases, J lost 0 bases, and 10 bases stayed unmatched. The CDR3 consists of 15 residues. The CDR3 sequence is CASRRGQGGSYEQYF. CDR3 bases: TGTGCCAGCCGAAGAGGACAGGGCGGCTCCTACGAGCAGTACTTC.

This clone was seen a single time. V usage is TRBV11-3 and J usage is TRBJ2-6; D remains ambiguous. V was pared by 5 bases and J by 4 bases, with 6 bases between. The CDR3 consists of 13 residues. Germline CDR1 is SGHNT and CDR2 is YENEEA. CDR3 in amino acids: CASSPAGANVLTF. The CDR3 DNA sequence: TGTGCCAGCAGCCCTGCCGGGGCCAACGTCCTGACTTTC.

The gene calls are TRBV2 and TRBJ2-1, with TRBD2 as a possible D gene (6 bases). CDR3 length: 13 amino acids. Trimming left V 8 bases short and J 6 bases short, with 14 bases between. Per germline, CDR1 SNHLY and CDR2 FYNNEI. CDR3 residues: CASRDWRINEQFF. CDR3 nucleotides: TGTGCCAGCCGGGACTGGCGAATCAATGAGCAGTTCTTC.

This clone showed up just a few times. J is TRBJ1-1 and V is TRBV19; D may be TRBD1 (5 bases). V lost 2 bases and J 1 base, leaving 14 bases between the germline ends. CDR3 length: 16 residues. CDR1 LNHDA and CDR2 SQIVND come from the germline V gene (reference sequence). The CDR3 nucleotides are TGTGCCAGTAGTATAAGCTCCGGGACGGGGAACACTGAAGCTTTCTTT. It translates to CASSISSGTGNTEAFF.

This chain links TRBV10-3 with TRBJ2-7; 8 nucleotides match TRBD1. CDR3 length: 14 amino acids. V dropped 4 bases and J dropped 2; count of bases not matched to a gene: 4. Germline V lookup: CDR1 ENHRY, CDR2 SYGVKD. The CDR3 is CAISGQGKTYEQYF. Here the CDR3 DNA reads TGTGCCATCAGTGGACAGGGGAAAACCTACGAGCAGTACTTC.

This chain joins TRBV30 and TRBJ1-4, with D tentatively TRBD1 (5 bases). The V gene's germline CDR1 is GTSNPN and CDR2 SVGIG (reference sequence). The CDR3 loop spans 15 amino acids. Trimming removed 3 bases from V and 8 bases from J, with 19 bases in between. Here the CDR3 DNA reads TGTGCCTGGAGACCGATCAGAGGGGAGTTAGAAAAACTGTTTTTT. Protein: CAWRPIRGELEKLFF.

The chain is built from TRBV23-1 and TRBJ2-4, with D possibly matching TRBD1 (7 bases). TRBV23-1 is marked as an open reading frame, function uncertain. The ends were cut back, 1 base at V and 4 bases at J, with 17 bases in the middle. The CDR3 loop spans 17 amino acids. The CDR3 DNA follows: TGCGCCAGCAGTCAATTGAGGGTCGGGGGACAGAAAAACATTCAGTACTTC. Translating it yields CASSQLRVGGQKNIQYF.

The chain employs TRBV10-1 and TRBJ2-2, with 9 positions matching TRBD2. The V segment lost 5 bases and the J segment 5 bases; nucleotides outside the gene matches: 3. The CDR3 extends over 14 amino acids. Germline CDR1 WNHNN, CDR2 SYGVQD (reference sequence). The CDR3 spells CASSTLAGTGELFF. As DNA, the CDR3 is TGCGCCAGCAGTACCCTAGCGGGAACCGGGGAGCTGTTTTTT.

The rearrangement links TRBV5-1 to TRBJ2-7, with TRBD1 identical over 8 bases. With V trimmed by 0 bases and J by 3 bases, 5 bases remained unmatched. The CDR3 length is 15 residues. The germline gives CDR1 SGHRS, CDR2 YFSETQ. CDR3 amino acids: CASSLEGQEIYEQYF. Here the CDR3 DNA reads TGCGCCAGCAGCTTGGAGGGACAGGAGATCTACGAGCAGTACTTC.

The chain couples TRBV9 to TRBJ2-2; tentatively, D is TRBD1 (6 bases). V was cut by 1 base and J by 3 bases, with 13 bases left in between. Germline V gene data show CDR1 as SGDLS and CDR2 as YYNGEE. The CDR3 has 16 residues. The chain's CDR3 is CASSVTTGTYTGELFF. CDR3 bases: TGTGCCAGCAGCGTAACGACCGGGACATACACCGGGGAGCTGTTTTTT.

The chain recombines TRBV10-3 with TRBJ1-1; no clear D gene. CDR1 and CDR2 from the germline V gene are ENHRY and SYGVKD. CDR3 length equals 17 residues. Trimming took 3 bases from V and 5 from J, leaving 22 bases between them. CDR3 bases: TGTGCCATCAGTGACTTTAAGCCTAGGACCGGGAAGACTGAAGCTTTCTTT. Translation: CAISDFKPRTGKTEAFF.

The chain combines TRBV29-1 with TRBJ2-7; no clear D gene. Germline-derived CDR1 and CDR2 are SQVTM and ANQGSEA. V was cut by 2 bases and J by 4 bases, with 6 bases left in between. The CDR3 is 11 residues long. CDR3 protein: CSVESRYEQYF. CDR3 DNA sequence: TGCAGCGTTGAAAGTAGGTACGAGCAGTACTTC.

The J gene is TRBJ2-7, the V gene TRBV11-2; D might be TRBD1 or TRBD2, each matching 5 bases. The V gene's germline CDR1 is SGHAT and CDR2 FQNNGV. V was shortened by 5 bases and J by 7 bases, with 18 bases between the two germline ends. This CDR3 contains 14 residues. In nucleotides, the CDR3 is TGTGCCAGCAGCCCCTTTGTCGGGGCATGGGAGCAGTACTTC. Protein sequence: CASSPFVGAWEQYF.

The chain is built from TRBV7-3 and TRBJ2-5; 13 bases agree with TRBD2. V shed 5 bases, J shed 2 bases, and the junction held 2 bases outside the gene matches. The germline V gene has CDR1 SGHTA and CDR2 FQGTGA. The CDR3 length is 15 residues. This chain's CDR3 is CASSKLAGGQETQYF. DNA for the CDR3: TGTGCCAGCAGCAAACTAGCGGGAGGGCAAGAGACCCAGTACTTC.

This sequence joins TRBV18 and TRBJ2-7; 9 bases map to TRBD1. V shed 2 bases, J shed 0 bases, and the junction held 14 bases outside the gene matches. The CDR3 contains 19 residues. CDR1 and CDR2 (germline): KGHSH, LQKENI. DNA for the CDR3: TGTGCCAGCTCACCAGGGACAGGGTTTTTTGGGACGAGCTCCTACGAGCAGTACTTC. The encoded protein is CASSPGTGFFGTSSYEQYF.

V gene TRBV7-2 combines with J gene TRBJ2-5, with D perhaps matching TRBD2 (7 bases). Germline CDR1 is SGHTA and CDR2 is FQGNSA. Trimming took off 4 bases at V and 2 bases at J, with 14 bases between the two ends. CDR3 length: 15 residues. The CDR3 sequence: CASSSRRGGQETQYF. The CDR3, as DNA: TGTGCCAGCAGCTCCAGAAGGGGGGGGCAAGAGACCCAGTACTTC.

This chain connects TRBV4-2 to TRBJ1-1; tentative D call: TRBD1 (5 bases). This CDR3 spans 14 amino acids. CDR1 is LGHNA and CDR2 is YNFKEQ in the germline V gene. Deletions cut 0 bases from V and 4 bases from J, with 9 bases between. CDR3 loop: CASSQDPGITEAFF. CDR3 DNA: TGTGCCAGCAGCCAAGATCCAGGGATCACTGAAGCTTTCTTT.